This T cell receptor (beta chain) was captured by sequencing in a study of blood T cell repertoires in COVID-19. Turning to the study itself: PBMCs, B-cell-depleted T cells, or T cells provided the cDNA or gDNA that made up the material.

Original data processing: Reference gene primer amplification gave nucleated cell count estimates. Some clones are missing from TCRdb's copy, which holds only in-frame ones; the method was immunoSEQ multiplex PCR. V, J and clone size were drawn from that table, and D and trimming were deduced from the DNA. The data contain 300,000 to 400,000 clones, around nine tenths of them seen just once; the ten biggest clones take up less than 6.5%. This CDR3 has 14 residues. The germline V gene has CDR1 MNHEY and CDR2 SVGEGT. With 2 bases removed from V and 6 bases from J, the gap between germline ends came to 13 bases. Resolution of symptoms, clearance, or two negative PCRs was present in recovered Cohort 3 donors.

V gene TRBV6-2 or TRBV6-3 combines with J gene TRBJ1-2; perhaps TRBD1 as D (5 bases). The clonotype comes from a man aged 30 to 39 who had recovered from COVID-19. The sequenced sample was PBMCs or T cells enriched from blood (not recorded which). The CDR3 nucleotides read TGTGCCAGCAGTTACATTCAGGGTAGAGATGGCTACACCTTC. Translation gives CASSYIQGRDGYTF.